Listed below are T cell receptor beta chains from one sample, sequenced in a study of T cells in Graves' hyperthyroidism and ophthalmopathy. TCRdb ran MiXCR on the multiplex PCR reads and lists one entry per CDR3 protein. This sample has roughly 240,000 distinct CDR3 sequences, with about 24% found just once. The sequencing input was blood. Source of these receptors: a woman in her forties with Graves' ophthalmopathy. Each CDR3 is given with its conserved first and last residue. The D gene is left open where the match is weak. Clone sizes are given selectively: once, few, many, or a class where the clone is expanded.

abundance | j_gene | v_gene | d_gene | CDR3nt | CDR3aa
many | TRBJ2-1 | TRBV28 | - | TGTGCCAGCAGCCTACCCTACAATGAGCAGTTCTTC | CASSLPYNEQFF
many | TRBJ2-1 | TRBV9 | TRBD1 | TGTGCCAGCAGCGTCAGCAACAGGGGTGGGTCCTACAATGAGCAGTTCTTC | CASSVSNRGGSYNEQFF
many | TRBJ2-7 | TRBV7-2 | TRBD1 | TGTGCCAGCAGCTTCAAGACAGGGGGCATATACGAGCAGTACTTC | CASSFKTGGIYEQYF
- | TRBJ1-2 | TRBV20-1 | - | TGCAGTGCTAGTCAGGGGTCGAGGTATGGCTACACCTTC | CSASQGSRYGYTF
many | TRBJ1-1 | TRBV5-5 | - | TGTGCCAGCAGCTTTACAGGGAACACTGAAGCTTTCTTT | CASSFTGNTEAFF
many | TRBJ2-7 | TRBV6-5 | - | TGTGCCAGCACTATGACTGGGGGCTACGAGCAGTACTTC | CASTMTGGYEQYF
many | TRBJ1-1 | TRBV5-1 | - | TGCGCCAGCCGGGCGGAGAACACTGAAGCTTTCTTT | CASRAENTEAFF
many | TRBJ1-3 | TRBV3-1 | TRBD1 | TGTGCCAGCAGACAGGGGGCTTACTCTGGAAACACCATATATTTT | CASRQGAYSGNTIYF
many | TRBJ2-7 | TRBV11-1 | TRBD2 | TGTGCCAGCAGCTTAGTACCGGGACTAGGGATTACCTACGAGCAGTACTTC | CASSLVPGLGITYEQYF
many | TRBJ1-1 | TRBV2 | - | TGTGCCAGCAGTTCCACCGGGGTGAACACTGAAGCTTTCTTT | CASSSTGVNTEAFF
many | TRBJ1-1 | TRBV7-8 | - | TGTGCCAGCAGCCACAAAAACACAGGGCTGAACACTGAAGCTTTCTTT | CASSHKNTGLNTEAFF
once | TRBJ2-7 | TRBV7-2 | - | TGTGCCAGCAGCCCCCCTGTCGGTGGCTACGAGCAGTACTTC | CASSPPVGGYEQYF
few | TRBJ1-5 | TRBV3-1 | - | TGTGCCAGCAGCCCGACACTACCCCGAGGCAATCAGCCCCAGCATTTT | CASSPTLPRGNQPQHF
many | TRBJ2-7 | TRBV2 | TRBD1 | TGTGCCACCCAAGCAGGGGACAGGGAATTGGACGAGCAGTACTTC | CATQAGDRELDEQYF
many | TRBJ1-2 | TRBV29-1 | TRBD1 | TGCAGCGTCGAGACAGGGGGCGGCTATGGCTACACCTTC | CSVETGGGYGYTF
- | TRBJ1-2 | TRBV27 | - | TGTGCCAGCAGCCGCGGGAGGGACAACCCTAACTATGGCTACACCTTC | CASSRGRDNPNYGYTF
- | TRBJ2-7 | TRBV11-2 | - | TGTGCCAGCAGTACCATCCGGGCAAGGGGATACGAGCAGTACTTC | CASSTIRARGYEQYF
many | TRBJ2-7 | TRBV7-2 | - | TGTGCCAGCAGCTTAGACTGGGGCTCCTACGAGCAGTACTTC | CASSLDWGSYEQYF
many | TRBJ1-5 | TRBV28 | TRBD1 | TGTGCCAGCAGTTTCGCACAGGGGGCTAAAAGCAATCAGCCCCAGCATTTT | CASSFAQGAKSNQPQHF
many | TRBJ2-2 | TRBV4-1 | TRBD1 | TGCGCCAGCAGCCAACAGGGACAGGGTATTATCGGGGAGCTGTTTTTT | CASSQQGQGIIGELFF
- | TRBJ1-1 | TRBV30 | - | TGTGCCTGGAGTAAGGGGAGGGAGGGCACTGAAGCTTTCTTT | CAWSKGREGTEAFF
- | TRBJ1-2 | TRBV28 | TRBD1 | TGTGCCAGCCTACCACCGACAGGGGGCGTCTATGGCTACACCTTC | CASLPPTGGVYGYTF
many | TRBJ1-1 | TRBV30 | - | TGTGCCGGGAACAGGGTTCCCTCAGGGGCTTTCTTT | CAGNRVPSGAFF
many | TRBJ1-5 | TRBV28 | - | TGTGCCAGCAGTCGCCCTCCTCGGGGTCAGCCCCAGCATTTT | CASSRPPRGQPQHF
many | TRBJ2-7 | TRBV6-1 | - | TGTGCCAGCAGTGACGGACCAACGGACTACGAGCAGTACTTC | CASSDGPTDYEQYF
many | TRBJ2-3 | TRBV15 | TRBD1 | TGTGCCACCAGCAGGGACAGGGGTTTAACAGATACGCAGTATTTT | CATSRDRGLTDTQYF
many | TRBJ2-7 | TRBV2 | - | TGTGCCAGCAGCCTCCGGGCCCAGGGGGAGCAGTACTTC | CASSLRAQGEQYF
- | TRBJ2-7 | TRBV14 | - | TGTGCCAGCAGCCAAACCGGGACACCCTACGAGCAGTACTTC | CASSQTGTPYEQYF
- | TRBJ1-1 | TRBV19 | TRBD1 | TGTGCCAGTAGTATAGAGCCCGGGACAGTCTTTGGCACTGAAGCTTTCTTT | CASSIEPGTVFGTEAFF
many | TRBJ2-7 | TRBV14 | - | TGTGCCAGCAGCCGATCAACTAGGATGGGTTACGAGCAGTACTTC | CASSRSTRMGYEQYF
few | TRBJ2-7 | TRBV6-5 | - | TGTGCCAGCAGTTACTCGAGGGGCGGGACTGCCTCCTACGAGCAGTACTTC | CASSYSRGGTASYEQYF
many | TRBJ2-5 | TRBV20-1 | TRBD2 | TGCAGTGCTAGAGAGGATAGCGGGAGCCTCCAAGAGACCCAGTACTTC | CSAREDSGSLQETQYF
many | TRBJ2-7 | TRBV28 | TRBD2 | TGTGCCAGCAGTTTAGTCCTTCGAGGGAGGGAATACGAGCAGTACTTC | CASSLVLRGREYEQYF
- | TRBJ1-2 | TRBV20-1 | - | TGCAGTGCTCCTAAGGACAGCTATGGCTACACCTTC | CSAPKDSYGYTF
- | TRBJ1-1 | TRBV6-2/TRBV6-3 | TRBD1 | TGTGCCAGCAGGGCTACAGGGGGCGGGACTGAAGCTTTCTTT | CASRATGGGTEAFF
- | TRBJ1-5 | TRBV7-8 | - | TGTGCCAGCAGCTTATCCCTCCCGAACCGGCCCCAGCATTTT | CASSLSLPNRPQHF
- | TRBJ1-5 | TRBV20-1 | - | TGCAGTGCCCTCCGGGACACAAGCAATCAGCCCCAGCATTTT | CSALRDTSNQPQHF
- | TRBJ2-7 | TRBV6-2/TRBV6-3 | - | TGTGCCAGCAGTTACAACGGACGAGTGTACGAGCAGTACTTC | CASSYNGRVYEQYF
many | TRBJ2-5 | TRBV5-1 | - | TGCGCCAGCATCGGGGGCGGGAGACAGGAGACCCAGTACTTC | CASIGGGRQETQYF
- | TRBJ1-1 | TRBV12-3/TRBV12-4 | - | TGTGCCAGCACGAGGAGGATGGCGGGGGAAACTGAAGCTTTCTTT | CASTRRMAGETEAFF
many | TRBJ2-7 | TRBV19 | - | TGTGCCAGTAGCAGGCTACAGGTGACTTCCTACGAGCAGTACTTC | CASSRLQVTSYEQYF
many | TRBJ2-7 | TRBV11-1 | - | TGTGCCAGCAGCCCCCGGGGCGAGCGGACCAGCTACGAGCAGTACTTC | CASSPRGERTSYEQYF
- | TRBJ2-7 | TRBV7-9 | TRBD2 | TGTGCCAGCAGCCCGAGACTAGCGGGAGGGCTTGAGCAGTACTTC | CASSPRLAGGLEQYF
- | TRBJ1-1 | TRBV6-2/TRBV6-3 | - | TGTGCCAGCAGTCCACAGTTCCGCAGGACCCATGAAGCTTTCTTT | CASSPQFRRTHEAFF
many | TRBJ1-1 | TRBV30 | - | TGTGCCGGAGGCCGGGGAAACACTGAAGCTTTCTTT | CAGGRGNTEAFF
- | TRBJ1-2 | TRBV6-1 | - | TGTGCCAGCAGTGACGAGGGTTTTGGTGGCTACACCTTC | CASSDEGFGGYTF
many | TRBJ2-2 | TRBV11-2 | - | TGTGCCAGCAGCATAAATCCAGGCGGGGAGCTGTTTTTT | CASSINPGGELFF
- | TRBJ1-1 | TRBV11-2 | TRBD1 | TGTGCCAGCAGACCGAACAGGGGGGGAATGTCGAACACTGAAGCTTTCTTT | CASRPNRGGMSNTEAFF
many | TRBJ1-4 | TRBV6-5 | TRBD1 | TGTGCCAGCAGTAATGACAGGGTTGGGATTGAAAAACTGTTTTTT | CASSNDRVGIEKLFF
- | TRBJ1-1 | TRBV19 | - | TGTGCCAGTAGTATCGGTCCAGCCAACACTGAAGCTTTCTTT | CASSIGPANTEAFF
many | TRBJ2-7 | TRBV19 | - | TGTGCCAGTAGTATTTCTTCAGGGATCACCACCTACGAGCAGTACTTC | CASSISSGITTYEQYF
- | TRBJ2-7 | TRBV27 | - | TGTGCCAGCAGTCTCAACAGGGATTTTGGGCAGTACTTC | CASSLNRDFGQYF
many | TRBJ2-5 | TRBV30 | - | TGTGCCTGGGGGGCCGGACAGAAAGAGGCCTACTTC | CAWGAGQKEAYF
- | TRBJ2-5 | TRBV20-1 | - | TGCAGTGCGAGAGGGCGGGGGACCCAGTACTTC | CSARGRGTQYF
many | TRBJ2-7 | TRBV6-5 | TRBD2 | TGTGCCGCCGGGGGGAGGTTCGACGAGCAGTACTTC | CAAGGRFDEQYF
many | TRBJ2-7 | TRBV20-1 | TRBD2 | TGCAGTGCTAACAGGGATCCTAGCGGGAGCTACGAGCAGTACTTC | CSANRDPSGSYEQYF
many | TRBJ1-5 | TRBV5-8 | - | TGTGCCAGCACGCAAGACCCCCAGTTGCCCCAGCATTTT | CASTQDPQLPQHF
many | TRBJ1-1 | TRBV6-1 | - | TGTGCCAGCAGGTGGGACGAGGGAAACACTGAAGCTTTCTTT | CASRWDEGNTEAFF